One and the same sample provided the 30 T cell receptor beta chains below, sequenced in a study of early T cells in non-severe SARS-CoV-2 infection. TCRdb itself ran the 5' RACE reads through MiXCR, one entry per CDR3 protein. There are 55,000 to 75,000 distinct CDR3 sequences in the sample; roughly 7.7% occur only once, and 3% to 4% lies in the top ten. The sequenced sample was whole blood. These receptors were taken from an adult who was a healthcare worker with PCR-confirmed SARS-CoV-2 infection or an uninfected control (not recorded which).

The rearrangement joins TRBV12-3 or TRBV12-4 to TRBJ2-5; D might be TRBD1 (5 bases). CDR3 length: 12 amino acids. Trimming left V 5 bases short and J 5 bases short, with 9 bases between. The DNA for the CDR3 is TGTGCCAGCAGTCCTTCAGGGGAGACCCAGTACTTC. It translates to CASSPSGETQYF.

This clonotype was picked up a small number of times. The CDR3 sequence: CSARDPTGGERGELFF. The CDR3 coding sequence is TGCAGTGCTAGAGATCCCACGGGAGGCGAGCGCGGGGAGCTGTTTTTT. V gene TRBV20-1 combines with J gene TRBJ2-2; 7 nucleotides align to TRBD2. This CDR3 comprises 16 residues. Per germline, CDR1 DFQATT and CDR2 SNEGSKA (reference sequence). Trimming took 0 bases from V and 7 from J; bases not matched to a gene: 11.

This clonotype was observed a handful of times. This chain links TRBV9 with TRBJ2-7; 13 bases are a match to TRBD2. V dropped 4 bases and J dropped 0; count of bases not matched to a gene: 7. CDR3 size: 17 residues. CDR1 SGDLS and CDR2 YYNGEE come from the germline V gene. The CDR3 bases are TGTGCCAGCAGCCCGGGACTAGCGGGACCGCTCTCCTACGAGCAGTACTTC. Translated, it gives CASSPGLAGPLSYEQYF.

This sequence joins TRBV18 and TRBJ2-7; 8 positions match TRBD1. Germline assignment: CDR1 KGHSH and CDR2 LQKENI. CDR3 length: 14 residues. After removal of 6 bases from V and 2 bases from J, the junction contained 6 bases not matched to a gene. The CDR3, as DNA: TGTGCCAGCTCCCCGGGACAGGACGCCTACGAGCAGTACTTC. This translates into CASSPGQDAYEQYF.

This chain connects TRBV10-2 to TRBJ2-5; no definite D call. V lost 8 bases and J lost 2, with 12 bases in between. The CDR3 loop spans 13 amino acids. Germline CDR1 and CDR2: WSHSY and SAAADI. For the CDR3, the DNA is TGCGCCAGCCTTAAGAACAGACAAGAGACCCAGTACTTC. Protein product: CASLKNRQETQYF.

Ten or more counts support this clonotype. The chain employs TRBV20-1 and TRBJ2-3; TRBD2 aligns across 12 bases. V lost 0 bases and J lost 4; bases outside the gene matches: 14. Germline lookup yields CDR1 DFQATT and CDR2 SNEGSKA (reference sequence). The CDR3 is 19 residues long. CDR3 region: CSARDRRVGLAGRSDTQYF. The CDR3 DNA follows: TGCAGTGCTAGAGATAGGCGTGTCGGACTAGCGGGAAGGTCAGATACGCAGTATTTT.

In its sample, this clonotype was seen many times. Its ends do not fully match the called genes, so a read error is possible. The V and J genes are TRBV3-1 and TRBJ2-3, with a possible D match to TRBD1 (5 bases). This CDR3 spans 13 amino acids. Per the germline V gene, CDR1 is LGHDT and CDR2 is YNNKEL (reference sequence). DNA for the CDR3: TGTGCCAGCAGCCAAGATCGTACAGGTACGCAGTATTTT. It translates to CASSQDRTGTQYF.

This clonotype was seen repeatedly, ten times or more. V and J are TRBV3-1 and TRBJ2-5; 9 bases fit TRBD1. V was pared by 4 bases and J by 7 bases, with 10 bases of the junction left unmatched. The germline gives CDR1 LGHDT, CDR2 YNNKEL (reference sequence). This CDR3 comprises 15 residues. CDR3 DNA: TGTGCCAGCAGCCGCCCCGGGACAGGGAGCGGGACCCAGTACTTC. Translating gives CASSRPGTGSGTQYF.

V and J are TRBV27 and TRBJ2-3; D is undetermined. Trimming stripped 4 bases from V and 4 bases from J, with 12 bases between. The CDR3 has 14 amino acids. Germline values: CDR1 MNHEY, CDR2 SMNVEV (reference sequence). The CDR3 region has the DNA TGTGCCAGCAGTTCCGGCCTGGATCCAGATACGCAGTATTTT. It yields the protein CASSSGLDPDTQYF.

This sequence joins TRBV7-3 and TRBJ2-3; TRBD2 agrees at 7 bases. The J segment lost 0 bases and the V segment lost 4 bases, leaving 1 base of the junction unmatched. The germline V gene has CDR1 SGHTA and CDR2 FQGTGA. The CDR3 has 14 residues. The CDR3 nucleotides are TGTGCCAGCAGCTACGGGGGGAGCACAGATACGCAGTATTTT. Translation: CASSYGGSTDTQYF.

The sample holds a few counts of this clonotype. For the CDR3, the DNA is TGTGCCAGCAGCCTCAGTGAGTCTAGCGGGACCCAAGAGACCCAGTACTTC. Encoded protein: CASSLSESSGTQETQYF. The rearrangement uses TRBV7-6 and TRBJ2-5; 9 nucleotides match TRBD2. The germline V gene has CDR1 SGHVS and CDR2 FNYEAQ. The CDR3 sequence is 17 residues long. V dropped 5 bases and J dropped 1; count of bases not matched to a gene: 11.

This clonotype was detected ten times or more. This sequence joins TRBV5-1 and TRBJ2-1; 7 bases align to TRBD2. The CDR3 runs to 14 residues. Per germline, CDR1 SGHRS and CDR2 YFSETQ. Trimming at V came to 3 bases and at J to 4 bases, leaving 4 bases not matched to a gene. The CDR3 DNA reads TGCGCCAGCAGCTCGTCTAGCGGTTACAATGAGCAGTTCTTC. This codes for CASSSSSGYNEQFF.

In this sample, this clonotype turned up many times. The V and J genes are TRBV20-1 and TRBJ2-7; D ambiguous. This CDR3 is 13 amino acids long. V was trimmed by 6 bases and J by 3 bases, leaving 15 bases between them. Per the germline V gene, CDR1 is DFQATT and CDR2 is SNEGSKA (reference sequence). CDR3 loop: CSAAKGKIYEQYF. The CDR3 DNA is TGCAGTGCGGCAAAAGGAAAAATCTACGAGCAGTACTTC.

The chain recombines TRBV9 with TRBJ2-7; D not certain. Trimming shortened V by 0 bases and J by 3 bases, and 10 bases separated the two germline ends. CDR1 and CDR2 (germline): SGDLS, YYNGEE. CDR3 length: 14 residues. This CDR3 reads CASSVGGADYEQYF. The DNA for the CDR3 is TGTGCCAGCAGCGTAGGGGGTGCGGACTACGAGCAGTACTTC.

The chain has TRBV18 and TRBJ1-1; D not resolved. Trimming removed 2 bases from V and 0 bases from J, with 10 bases in between. CDR3 length: 15 residues. The germline gives CDR1 KGHSH, CDR2 LQKENI. CDR3: CASSPTDGMNTEAFF. CDR3 DNA sequence: TGTGCCAGCTCACCAACGGACGGAATGAACACTGAAGCTTTCTTT.

This clonotype was observed a handful of times. J is TRBJ1-1 and V is TRBV20-1; 9 nucleotides line up with TRBD1. Germline CDR1 reads DFQATT; CDR2 reads SNEGSKA (reference sequence). The V segment lost 5 bases and the J segment 3 bases; nucleotides outside the gene matches: 7. The CDR3 totals 14 residues. The CDR3 coding sequence is TGCAGTGCTCGCCGGGACAGGGACTACACTGAAGCTTTCTTT. Its protein is CSARRDRDYTEAFF.

The sample holds many counts of this clonotype. This chain joins TRBV7-2 and TRBJ2-7; D may be TRBD1 or TRBD2 (6 bases each). The CDR3 has 15 residues. CDR1 and CDR2 (germline): SGHTA, FQGNSA. Trimming took off 7 bases at V and 2 bases at J, with 18 bases between the two ends. The CDR3 spells CASNFYRDSTYEQYF. The CDR3 bases are TGTGCCAGCAATTTCTACAGGGACTCGACCTACGAGCAGTACTTC.

The rearrangement uses TRBV2 and TRBJ2-1, with no clear D. Germline assignment: CDR1 SNHLY and CDR2 FYNNEI. Trimming stripped 6 bases from V and 0 bases from J, with 6 bases between. This CDR3 has 13 amino acids. DNA of the CDR3: TGTGCCAGCAGAGCTGTCTCCTACAATGAGCAGTTCTTC. This codes for CASRAVSYNEQFF.

This clonotype was observed a handful of times. The chain has TRBV3-1 and TRBJ2-7; either TRBD1 or TRBD2 may fit D (6 bases each). Germline values: CDR1 LGHDT, CDR2 YNNKEL (reference sequence). The CDR3 extends over 13 amino acids. V was trimmed by 4 bases and J by 6 bases, leaving 13 bases between them. The CDR3 sequence is CASSPWGAGEQYF. The DNA of the CDR3 is TGTGCCAGCAGCCCCTGGGGGGCCGGCGAGCAGTACTTC.

This clonotype was found once. V gene TRBV18 combines with J gene TRBJ1-1, with D hard to call. The CDR3 is 15 amino acids. CDR1 and CDR2 from the germline V gene are KGHSH and LQKENI. V was pared by 2 bases and J by 0 bases, with 10 bases between. CDR3 protein: CASSPSQTMNTEAFF. The CDR3 DNA is TGTGCCAGCTCACCATCTCAGACCATGAACACTGAAGCTTTCTTT.

This clonotype appeared a few times. This chain joins TRBV6-5 and TRBJ2-1, with D possibly TRBD2 on 5 matching bases. Germline lookup yields CDR1 MNHEY and CDR2 SVGAGI. The CDR3 has 13 amino acids. V was clipped by 5 bases and J by 4 bases, with 9 bases between them. The CDR3 DNA is TGTGCCAGCAGTCGCACTAGTTACAATGAGCAGTTCTTC. It codes for CASSRTSYNEQFF.

The chain uses TRBV5-1 and TRBJ2-2; possibly TRBD1 for D (6 bases). Germline V gives CDR1 SGHRS, CDR2 YFSETQ. The CDR3 loop spans 17 amino acids. The V and J ends lost 0 bases and 0 bases respectively, with 12 bases between them. In DNA form, the CDR3 reads TGCGCCAGCAGCTTGGCCTGGGGGCTAACGAACACCGGGGAGCTGTTTTTT. Translating gives CASSLAWGLTNTGELFF.

V usage is TRBV5-1 and J usage is TRBJ2-4; D gene unclear. The CDR3 runs 15 residues. Per the germline V gene, CDR1 is SGHRS and CDR2 is YFSETQ. V lost 0 bases, J lost 9 bases, and 16 bases lay in between. The CDR3 here is CASSLEVSPTGIQYF. Written as DNA, the CDR3 is TGCGCCAGCAGCTTGGAAGTGTCTCCAACGGGCATTCAGTACTTC.

The gene calls are TRBV2 and TRBJ2-5; no reliable D call. Germline V lookup: CDR1 SNHLY, CDR2 FYNNEI. V dropped 6 bases and J dropped 2 bases, with 4 bases sitting between them. The CDR3 consists of 11 residues. DNA for the CDR3: TGTGCCAGCAGAATACAAGAGACCCAGTACTTC. This codes for CASRIQETQYF.

This clonotype is classed as medium-sized. The CDR3 DNA reads TGCAGTGCTAGAGATGACGGACAGGGAAGCACAGATACGCAGTATTTT. Translating it yields CSARDDGQGSTDTQYF. The chain employs TRBV20-1 and TRBJ2-3; 8 nucleotides line up with TRBD1. The CDR3 has 16 residues. With 0 bases clipped from V and 0 bases from J, the junction kept 5 bases outside the gene matches. Germline CDR1 reads DFQATT; CDR2 reads SNEGSKA (reference sequence).

This chain joins TRBV21-1 and TRBJ1-2. TRBV21-1 is shown as a pseudogene. The CDR3 is 13 residues long. The CDR3 nucleotides are TGTGTCAGCATTTTTGGAGGGGTCTATGGCTACACCTTC. The encoded protein is CVSIFGGVYGYTF.

This clonotype was detected many times. The rearrangement joins TRBV14 to TRBJ2-7; D gene ambiguous. CDR1 SGHDN and CDR2 FVKESK come from the germline V gene. The CDR3 runs 12 residues. With 5 bases removed from V and 6 bases from J, the gap between germline ends came to 11 bases. The CDR3 protein is CASSSQRSEQYF. The CDR3, as DNA: TGTGCCAGCAGCTCACAAAGAAGCGAGCAGTACTTC.

The rearrangement links TRBV2 to TRBJ1-2; D gene uncertain. CDR1 SNHLY and CDR2 FYNNEI come from the germline V gene. CDR3 length: 14 amino acids. The ends were cut back, 2 bases at V and 8 bases at J, with 15 bases in the middle. The CDR3 DNA is TGTGCCAGCAGTGAATTGATCACAGCGGGGGGCTACACCTTC. It yields the protein CASSELITAGGYTF.

This clonotype was observed at least ten times. The V and J genes are TRBV6-1 and TRBJ2-1; D is possibly TRBD1 (5 bases). Per germline, CDR1 MNHNS and CDR2 SASEGT. The V end lost 6 bases, the J end lost 4 bases, and 19 bases lay between the germline ends. This CDR3 has 16 residues. CDR3 nucleotides: TGTGCCAGCAGCTATGGGGTCAGGGTAGAGTACAATGAGCAGTTCTTC. Translation: CASSYGVRVEYNEQFF.

Concerning this clonotype: This CDR3 fails to terminate in the conserved phenylalanine or tryptophan, so it likely reflects a read error. V and J are TRBV29-1 and TRBJ2-7; D remains ambiguous. Germline V gives CDR1 SQVTM, CDR2 ANQGSEA. The CDR3 runs 13 residues. The V gene lost 4 bases and the J gene lost 1 base, with 11 bases spanning the gap. The CDR3 sequence is CSVGSGASYEQYY. DNA of the CDR3: TGCAGCGTTGGGTCTGGAGCATCCTACGAGCAGTACTAC.